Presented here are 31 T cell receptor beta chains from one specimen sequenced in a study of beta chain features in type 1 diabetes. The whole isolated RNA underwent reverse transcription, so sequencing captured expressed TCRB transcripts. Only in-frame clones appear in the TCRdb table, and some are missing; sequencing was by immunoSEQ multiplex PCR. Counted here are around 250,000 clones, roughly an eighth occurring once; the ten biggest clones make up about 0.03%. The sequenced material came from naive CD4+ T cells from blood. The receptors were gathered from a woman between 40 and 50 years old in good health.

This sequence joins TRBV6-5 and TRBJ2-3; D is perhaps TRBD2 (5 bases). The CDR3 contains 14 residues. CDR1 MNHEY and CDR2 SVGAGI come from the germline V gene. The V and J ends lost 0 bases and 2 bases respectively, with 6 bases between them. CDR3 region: CASSYSLDTDTQYF. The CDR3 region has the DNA TGTGCCAGCAGTTACTCACTAGACACAGATACGCAGTATTTT.

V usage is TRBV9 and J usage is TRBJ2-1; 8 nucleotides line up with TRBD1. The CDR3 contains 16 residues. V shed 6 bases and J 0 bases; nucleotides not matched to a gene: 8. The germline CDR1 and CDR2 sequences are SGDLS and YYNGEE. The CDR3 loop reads CASTLRTGSSYNEQFF. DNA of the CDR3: TGTGCCAGCACCCTTCGGACAGGGAGCTCCTACAATGAGCAGTTCTTC.

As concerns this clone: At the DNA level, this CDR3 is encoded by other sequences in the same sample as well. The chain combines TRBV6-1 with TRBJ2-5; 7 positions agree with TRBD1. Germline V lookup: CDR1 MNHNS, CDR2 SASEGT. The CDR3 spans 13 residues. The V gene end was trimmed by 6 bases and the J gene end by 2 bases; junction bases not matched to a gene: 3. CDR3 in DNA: TGTGCCAGCAGGGGGACAGCGCAAGAGACCCAGTACTTC. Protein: CASRGTAQETQYF.

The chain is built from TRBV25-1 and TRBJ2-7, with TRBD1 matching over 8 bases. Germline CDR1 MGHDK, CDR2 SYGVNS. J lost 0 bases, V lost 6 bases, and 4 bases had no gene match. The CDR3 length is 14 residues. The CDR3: CASSGGQGSYEQYF. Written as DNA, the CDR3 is TGTGCCAGCAGCGGCGGACAGGGCTCCTACGAGCAGTACTTC.

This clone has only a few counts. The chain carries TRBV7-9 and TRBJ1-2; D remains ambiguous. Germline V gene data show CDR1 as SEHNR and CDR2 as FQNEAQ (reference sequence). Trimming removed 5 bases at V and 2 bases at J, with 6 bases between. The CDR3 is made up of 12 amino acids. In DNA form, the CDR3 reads TGTGCCAGCAGCGTCCCAAACTATGGCTACACCTTC. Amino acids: CASSVPNYGYTF.

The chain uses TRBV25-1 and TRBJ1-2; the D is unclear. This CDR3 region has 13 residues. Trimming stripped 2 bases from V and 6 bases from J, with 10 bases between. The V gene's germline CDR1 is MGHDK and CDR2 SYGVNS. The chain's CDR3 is CASSEGGRHGYTF. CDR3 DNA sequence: TGTGCCAGCAGTGAAGGTGGCAGGCATGGCTACACCTTC.

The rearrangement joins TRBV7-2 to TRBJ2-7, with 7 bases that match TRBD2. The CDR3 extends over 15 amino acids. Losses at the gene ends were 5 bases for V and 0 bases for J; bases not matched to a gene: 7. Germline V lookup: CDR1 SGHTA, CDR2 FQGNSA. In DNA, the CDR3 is TGTGCCAGCAGCCCTACCAGCGGGGTCTCCTACGAGCAGTACTTC. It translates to CASSPTSGVSYEQYF.

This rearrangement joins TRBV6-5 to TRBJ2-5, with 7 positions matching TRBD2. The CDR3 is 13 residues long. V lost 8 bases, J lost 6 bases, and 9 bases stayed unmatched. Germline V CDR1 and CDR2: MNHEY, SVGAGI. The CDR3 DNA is TGTGCCAGCCGACCGCCAGCGGGGAAGACCCAGTACTTC. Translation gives CASRPPAGKTQYF.

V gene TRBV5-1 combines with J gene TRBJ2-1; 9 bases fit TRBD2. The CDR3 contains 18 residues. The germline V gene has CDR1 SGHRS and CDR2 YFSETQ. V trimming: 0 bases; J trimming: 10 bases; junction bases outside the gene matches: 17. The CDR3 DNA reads TGCGCCAGCAGCTTGGGTCTTCGGGGTAGCGGGGGAGGCAGGGAGCAGTTCTTC. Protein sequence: CASSLGLRGSGGGREQFF.

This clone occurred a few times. DNA of the CDR3: TGTGCCAGCAGTCCCTCAGGGTCCATGGGGAACACTGAAGCTTTCTTT. This gives the protein CASSPSGSMGNTEAFF. The chain is built from TRBV5-4 and TRBJ1-1, with D tentatively TRBD1 (5 bases). Trimming removed 5 bases at V and 1 base at J, with 18 bases between. The CDR3 contains 16 residues. Germline V gene sequence: CDR1 SGHNT, CDR2 YYREEE (reference sequence). Combining the CDR3 with reference TRBV5-4 and TRBJ1-1 gives the whole variable domain ETGVTQSPTHLIKTRGQQVTLRCSSQSGHNTVSWYQQALGQGPQFIFQYYREEENGRGNFPPRFSGLQFPNYSSELNVNALELDDSALYLCASSPSGSMGNTEAFFGQGTRLTVV.

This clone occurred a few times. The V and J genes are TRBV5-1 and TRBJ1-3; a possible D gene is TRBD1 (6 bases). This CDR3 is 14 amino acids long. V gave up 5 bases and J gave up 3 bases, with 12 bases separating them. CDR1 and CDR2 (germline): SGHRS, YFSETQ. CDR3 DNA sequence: TGCGCCAGCAGTCCCGAGGGGGTTGGAAACACCATATATTTT. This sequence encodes CASSPEGVGNTIYF.

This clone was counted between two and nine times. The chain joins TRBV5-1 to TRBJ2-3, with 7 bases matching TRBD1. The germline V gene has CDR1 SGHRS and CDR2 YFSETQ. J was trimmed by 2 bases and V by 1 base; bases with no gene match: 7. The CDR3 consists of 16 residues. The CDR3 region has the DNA TGCGCCAGCAGCTTGAGGACAGGAGTAAACACAGATACGCAGTATTTT. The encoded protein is CASSLRTGVNTDTQYF.

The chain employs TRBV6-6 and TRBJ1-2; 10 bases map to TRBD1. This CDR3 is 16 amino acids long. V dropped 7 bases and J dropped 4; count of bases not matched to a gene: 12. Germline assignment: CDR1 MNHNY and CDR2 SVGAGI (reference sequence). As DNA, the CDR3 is TGTGCCAGCAACTCCCCGGGACAGGGGAGAATCTATGGCTACACCTTC. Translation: CASNSPGQGRIYGYTF.

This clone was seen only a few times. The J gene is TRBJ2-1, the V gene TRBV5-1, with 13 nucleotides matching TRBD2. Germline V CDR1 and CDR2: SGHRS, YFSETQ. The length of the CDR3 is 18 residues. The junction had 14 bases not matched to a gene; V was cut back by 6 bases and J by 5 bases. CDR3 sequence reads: CASNRGVPTSGGNNEQFF. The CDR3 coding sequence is TGCGCCAGCAACAGGGGCGTGCCGACTAGCGGGGGGAACAATGAGCAGTTCTTC.

The CDR3 region is CASSIASGSYTEAFF. CDR3 DNA sequence: TGTGCCAGTAGTATAGCCTCGGGTAGTTACACTGAAGCTTTCTTT. The chain has TRBV19 and TRBJ1-1; no firm D call. Trimming shortened V by 1 base and J by 3 bases, and 12 bases separated the two germline ends. The germline CDR1 and CDR2 sequences are LNHDA and SQIVND (reference sequence). The CDR3 sequence is 15 residues long.

The CDR3 spells CASRTGNRALHF. In nucleotides, the CDR3 is TGTGCCAGCAGGACAGGGAATCGGGCCCTCCACTTT. This chain joins TRBV6-5 and TRBJ1-6; 7 nucleotides align to TRBD1. The CDR3 runs to 12 residues. Per germline, CDR1 MNHEY and CDR2 SVGAGI. J lost 14 bases, V lost 6 bases, and 7 bases had no gene match.

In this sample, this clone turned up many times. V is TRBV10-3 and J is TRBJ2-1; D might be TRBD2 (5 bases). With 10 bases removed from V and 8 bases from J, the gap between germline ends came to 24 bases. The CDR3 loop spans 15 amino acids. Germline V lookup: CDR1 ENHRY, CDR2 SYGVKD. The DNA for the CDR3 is TGTGCCACTCAGCCCCCCGGGGTAGCCGGGGATGAGCAGTTCTTC. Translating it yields CATQPPGVAGDEQFF.

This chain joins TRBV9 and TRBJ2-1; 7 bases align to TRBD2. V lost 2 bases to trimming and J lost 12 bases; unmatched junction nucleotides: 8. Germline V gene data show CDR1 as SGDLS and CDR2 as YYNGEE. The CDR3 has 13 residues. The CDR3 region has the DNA TGTGCCAGCAGCGTCTCGACTAGCTCAGGGCAGTTCTTC. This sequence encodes CASSVSTSSGQFF.

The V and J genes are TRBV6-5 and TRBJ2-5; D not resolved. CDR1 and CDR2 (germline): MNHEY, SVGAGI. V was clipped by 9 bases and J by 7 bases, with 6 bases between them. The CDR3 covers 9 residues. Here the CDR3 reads CARRTTQYF. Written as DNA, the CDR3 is TGTGCCAGGAGAACGACCCAGTACTTC.

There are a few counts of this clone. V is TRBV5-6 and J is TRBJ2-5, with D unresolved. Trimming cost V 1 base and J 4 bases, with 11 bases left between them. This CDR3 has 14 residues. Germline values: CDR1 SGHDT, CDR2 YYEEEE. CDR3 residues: CASSLTRRPETQYF. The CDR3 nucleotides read TGTGCCAGCAGCTTGACAAGGCGGCCAGAGACCCAGTACTTC.

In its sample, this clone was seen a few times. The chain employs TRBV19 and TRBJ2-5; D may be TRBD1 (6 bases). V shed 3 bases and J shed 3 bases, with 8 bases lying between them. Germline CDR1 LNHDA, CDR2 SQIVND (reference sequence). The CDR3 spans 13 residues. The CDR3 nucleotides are TGTGCCAGTAGTATTGGACAGAAAGAGACCCAGTACTTC. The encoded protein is CASSIGQKETQYF.

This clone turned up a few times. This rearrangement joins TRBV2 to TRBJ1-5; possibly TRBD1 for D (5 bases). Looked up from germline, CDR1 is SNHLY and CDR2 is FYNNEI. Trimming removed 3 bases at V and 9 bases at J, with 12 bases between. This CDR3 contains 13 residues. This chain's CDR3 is CASSDLGGRPQHF. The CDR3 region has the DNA TGTGCCAGCAGTGATTTGGGGGGTCGGCCCCAGCATTTT. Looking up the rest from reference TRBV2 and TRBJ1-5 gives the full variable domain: EPEVTQTPSHQVTQMGQEVILRCVPISNHLYFYWYRQILGQKVEFLVSFYNNEISEKSEIFDDQFSVERPDGSNFTLKIRSTKLEDSAMYFCASSDLGGRPQHFGDGTRLSIL.

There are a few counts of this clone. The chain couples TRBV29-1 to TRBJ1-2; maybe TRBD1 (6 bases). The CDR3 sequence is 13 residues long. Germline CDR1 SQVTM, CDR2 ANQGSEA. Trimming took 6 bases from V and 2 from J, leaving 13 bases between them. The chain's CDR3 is CSVTQQGNYGYTF. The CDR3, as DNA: TGCAGCGTGACACAGCAGGGGAACTATGGCTACACCTTC.

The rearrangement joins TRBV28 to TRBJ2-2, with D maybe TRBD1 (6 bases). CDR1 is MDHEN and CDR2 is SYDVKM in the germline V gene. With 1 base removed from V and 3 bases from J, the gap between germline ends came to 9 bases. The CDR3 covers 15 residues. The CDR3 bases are TGTGCCAGCAGTTTATCCCAGGGGCACACCGGGGAGCTGTTTTTT. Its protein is CASSLSQGHTGELFF.

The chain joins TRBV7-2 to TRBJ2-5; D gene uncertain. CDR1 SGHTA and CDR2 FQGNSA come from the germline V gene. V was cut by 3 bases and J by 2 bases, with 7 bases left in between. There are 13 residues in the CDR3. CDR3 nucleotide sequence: TGTGCCAGCAGCTTGTCCAGGCAAGAGACCCAGTACTTC. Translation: CASSLSRQETQYF.

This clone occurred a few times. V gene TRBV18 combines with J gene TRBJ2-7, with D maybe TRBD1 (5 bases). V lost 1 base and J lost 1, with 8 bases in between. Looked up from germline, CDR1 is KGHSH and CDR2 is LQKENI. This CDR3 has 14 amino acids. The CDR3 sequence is CASSPRQGSYEQYF. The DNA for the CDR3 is TGTGCCAGCTCACCACGGCAGGGTTCCTACGAGCAGTACTTC.

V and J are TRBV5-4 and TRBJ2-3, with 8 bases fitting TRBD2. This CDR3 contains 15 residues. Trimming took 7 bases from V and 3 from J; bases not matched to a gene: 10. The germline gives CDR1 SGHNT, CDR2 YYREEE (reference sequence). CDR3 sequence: CASSAGGFETDTQYF. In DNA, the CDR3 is TGTGCCAGCTCTGCGGGGGGATTCGAGACAGATACGCAGTATTTT.

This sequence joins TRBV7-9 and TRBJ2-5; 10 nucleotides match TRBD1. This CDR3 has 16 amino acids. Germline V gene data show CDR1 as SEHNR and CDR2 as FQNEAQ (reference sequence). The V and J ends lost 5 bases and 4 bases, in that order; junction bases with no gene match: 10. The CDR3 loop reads CASSPRQGAKGETQYF. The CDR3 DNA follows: TGTGCCAGCAGCCCGAGACAGGGGGCAAAAGGAGAGACCCAGTACTTC.

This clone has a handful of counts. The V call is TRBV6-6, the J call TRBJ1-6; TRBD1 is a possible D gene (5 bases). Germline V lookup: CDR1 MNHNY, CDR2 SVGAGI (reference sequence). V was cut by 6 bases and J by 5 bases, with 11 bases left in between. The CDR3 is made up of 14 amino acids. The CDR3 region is CASSHGGNNSPLHF. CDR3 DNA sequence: TGTGCCAGCAGCCACGGGGGGAATAATTCACCCCTCCACTTT.

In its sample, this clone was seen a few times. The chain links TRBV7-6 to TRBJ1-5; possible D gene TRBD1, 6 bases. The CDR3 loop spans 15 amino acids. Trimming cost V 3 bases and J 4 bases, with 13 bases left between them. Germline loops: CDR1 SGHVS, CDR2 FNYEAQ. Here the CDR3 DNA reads TGTGCCAGCAGCTTGGACGGACAGTCAAATCAGCCCCAGCATTTT. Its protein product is CASSLDGQSNQPQHF.

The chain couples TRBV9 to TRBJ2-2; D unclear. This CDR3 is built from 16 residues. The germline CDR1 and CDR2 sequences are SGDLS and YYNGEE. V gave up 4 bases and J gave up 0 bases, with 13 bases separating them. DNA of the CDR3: TGTGCCAGCAGCCTGATGGCTCCCGCGAACACCGGGGAGCTGTTTTTT. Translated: CASSLMAPANTGELFF.